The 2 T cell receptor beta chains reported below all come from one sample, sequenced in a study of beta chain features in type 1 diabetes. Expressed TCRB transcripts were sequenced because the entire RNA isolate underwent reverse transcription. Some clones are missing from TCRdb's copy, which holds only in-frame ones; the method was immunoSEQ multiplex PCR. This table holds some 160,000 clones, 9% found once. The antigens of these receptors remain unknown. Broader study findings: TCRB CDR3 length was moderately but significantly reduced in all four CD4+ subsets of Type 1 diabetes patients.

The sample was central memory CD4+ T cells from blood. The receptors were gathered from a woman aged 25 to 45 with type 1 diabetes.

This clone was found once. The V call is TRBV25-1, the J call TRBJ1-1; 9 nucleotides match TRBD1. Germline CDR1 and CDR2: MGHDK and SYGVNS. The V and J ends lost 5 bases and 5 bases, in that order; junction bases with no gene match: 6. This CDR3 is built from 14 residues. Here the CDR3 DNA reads TGTGCCAGCAGTAAAGACAGGGGGTTGACTGAAGCTTTCTTT. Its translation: CASSKDRGLTEAFF.

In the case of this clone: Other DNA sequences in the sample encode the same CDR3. The CDR3 DNA reads TGTGCCAGTAGTATACAGGGCTCTGGGGCCAACGTCCTGACTTTC. It codes for CASSIQGSGANVLTF. The chain joins TRBV19 to TRBJ2-6, with a possible D match to TRBD1 (5 bases). CDR3 size: 15 residues. The V end lost 2 bases, the J end lost 0 bases, and 5 bases lay between the germline ends. From germline, CDR1 is LNHDA and CDR2 SQIVND (reference sequence).